This is a list of T cell receptor beta chains from one sample in a study of blood T cell repertoires in COVID-19. Repertoires were generated with immunoSEQ multiplex PCR, while TCRdb's copy carries only in-frame clones and drops some. This table has approximately 400,000 clones, roughly 90% appearing once. Sequencing was performed on PBMCs or T cells enriched from blood (not recorded which). Receptors were obtained from a woman aged 40 to 50 who had been exposed to COVID-19. The CDR3 runs from the conserved cysteine through the conserved F or W. Each record gives: D gene, V gene, clone size, J gene, CDR3 DNA, CDR3 protein. A D gene is named only where the DNA matches it firmly. For some rows the clone size is stated as once, few or many, or as a class when expanded; others skip it.

>NA|TRBV19|NA|TRBJ1-5
TGTGCCAGTAGTTTCGGCCAGGGAAGTCAGCCCCAGCATTTT
CASSFGQGSQPQHF
>TRBD1|TRBV5-1|NA|TRBJ2-7
TGCGCCAGCAGCTTAGAATTGACAGGGCCCCCCTACGAGCAGTACTTC
CASSLELTGPPYEQYF
>NA|TRBV7-2|NA|TRBJ2-5
TGTGCCAGCAGTGAAGGGTTCGGGGTTGGCGGAGAGACCCAGTACTTC
CASSEGFGVGGETQYF
>TRBD1|TRBV30|NA|TRBJ1-4
TGTGCCTGGACAGCCGGGACAGGGAATTACGAAAAACTGTTTTTT
CAWTAGTGNYEKLFF
>TRBD2|TRBV3-1/TRBV3-2|NA|TRBJ2-1
TGTGCCAGCAGCCCCATCGGGGGGGGAAGGGGATGGGAGCAGTTCTTC
CASSPIGGGRGWEQFF
>NA|TRBV24-1|NA|TRBJ1-2
TGTGCCACCAGTGGGGAGTTAAACTATGGCTACACCTTC
CATSGELNYGYTF
>TRBD1|TRBV2|NA|TRBJ1-2
TGTGCCAGCGCCCTACAGGGGGTGGATGGCTACACCTTC
CASALQGVDGYTF
>NA|TRBV3-1/TRBV3-2|NA|TRBJ2-5
TGTGCCAGCAGCCAGGAAGTGACCCGGGACCAAGAGACCCAGTACTTC
CASSQEVTRDQETQYF
>TRBD2|TRBV5-5|NA|TRBJ2-3
TGTGCCAGCATTAGGACTAGCGGGGGGTTAGATACGCAGTATTTT
CASIRTSGGLDTQYF
>TRBD2|TRBV13|NA|TRBJ2-1
TGTGCCAGCAGCTTAGTCCCCAGCGGGAGATCCTACAATGAGCAGTTCTTC
CASSLVPSGRSYNEQFF
>NA|TRBV6-5|NA|TRBJ2-3
TGTGCCAGCAGGACAGACCATCCTACAGATACGCAGTATTTT
CASRTDHPTDTQYF
>TRBD1|TRBV10-3|NA|TRBJ2-3
TGTGCCATCAGCGGGACAGGGTTCACAGATACGCAGTATTTT
CAISGTGFTDTQYF
>TRBD2|TRBV19|NA|TRBJ2-7
TGTGCCAGTAGTATAGGAGGGGCGGGAGTACTCTACGAGCAGTACTTC
CASSIGGAGVLYEQYF
>TRBD1|TRBV11-2|few|TRBJ2-3
TGTGCCAGCAGCTTAGATTGGACAGGAACAGATACGCAGTATTTT
CASSLDWTGTDTQYF
>NA|TRBV5-1|NA|TRBJ1-1
TGCGCCAGCAGCTTGTCAGGGAAAACTGAAGCTTTCTTT
CASSLSGKTEAFF
>NA|TRBV25-1|NA|TRBJ1-5
TGTGCCAGCAGTCGAGAAAGGGAGAGCGGCAATCAGCCCCAGCATTTT
CASSRERESGNQPQHF
>NA|TRBV9|NA|TRBJ1-1
TGTGCCAGCAGCGTAGGGGCGCAGAGCACTGAAGCTTTCTTT
CASSVGAQSTEAFF
>TRBD2|TRBV24-1|NA|TRBJ2-1
TGTGCCACCCGGACTAGCGGGGAAAATGAGCAGTTCTTC
CATRTSGENEQFF
>NA|TRBV24-1|NA|TRBJ2-1
TGTGCCACCAGTGATTTTTCAGTGAATGAGCAGTTCTTC
CATSDFSVNEQFF
>TRBD1|TRBV18|NA|TRBJ1-5
TGTGCCAGCTCAGTTGACAGGGGGAATCAGCCCCAGCATTTT
CASSVDRGNQPQHF
>NA|TRBV7-9|NA|TRBJ1-2
TGTGCCAGCAGCTTAGAGGCTCTTGGGAGGGGAAACTATGGCTACACCTTC
CASSLEALGRGNYGYTF
>TRBD1|TRBV6-2/TRBV6-3|few|TRBJ2-2
TGTGCCAGCAGCCCTACTCGGACAGGGGTGGCCGGGGAGCTGTTTTTT
CASSPTRTGVAGELFF
>NA|TRBV25-1|once|TRBJ2-1
TGTGCCAGCCGACGACAGAGAAGCTCCTACAATGAGCAGTTCTTC
CASRRQRSSYNEQFF
>NA|TRBV7-9|NA|TRBJ1-3
TGTGCCAGCAGCTTAGCCGGGAGAAACACCATATATTTT
CASSLAGRNTIYF
>NA|TRBV19|few|TRBJ1-2
TGTGCCAGTACCACCCCGGGATCGGGGGATAAGAGCTATGGCTACACCTTC
CASTTPGSGDKSYGYTF
>NA|TRBV2|NA|TRBJ1-5
TGTGCCAGCAGTGAGGCAGGCAATCAGCCCCAGCATTTT
CASSEAGNQPQHF
>NA|TRBV13|NA|TRBJ1-6
TGTGCCAGCAGCTTAGAGGGGGGGGTAGCGGCACCCCTCCACTTT
CASSLEGGVAAPLHF
>NA|TRBV3-1/TRBV3-2|NA|TRBJ1-5
TGTGCCAGCAGCCGGTCAGGTCAGCCCCAGCATTTT
CASSRSGQPQHF
>NA|TRBV5-4|NA|TRBJ2-7
TGTGCCATGAGGGTCGGGTTGGGTTACGAGCAGTACTTC
CAMRVGLGYEQYF
>NA|TRBV3-1/TRBV3-2|NA|TRBJ2-2
TGTGCCAGCAGCCATTCGTCGGTTGCCGGGGAGCTGTTTTTT
CASSHSSVAGELFF
>TRBD1|TRBV11-2|NA|TRBJ1-2
TGTGCCAGCAGCCTCGGGACAGCCCTCTATGGCTACACCTTC
CASSLGTALYGYTF
>NA|TRBV13|NA|TRBJ1-3
TGTGCCAGCAGCTTAGGGCCTGGGGCAGCGCCCTCTGGAAACACCATATATTTT
CASSLGPGAAPSGNTIYF
>TRBD1|TRBV6-6|NA|TRBJ1-1
TGTGCCAGCAGTTACGGACAGGGGGAGAACACTGAAGCTTTCTTT
CASSYGQGENTEAFF
>NA|TRBV19|NA|TRBJ1-5
TGTGCCAGTAGGGGTCCCCTCGGGGATGATAGCAATCAGCCCCAGCATTTT
CASRGPLGDDSNQPQHF
>TRBD1|TRBV6-6|NA|TRBJ1-5
TGTGCCAGCAGCACCCGGGACAGGGGGTTGGATCAGCCCCAGCATTTT
CASSTRDRGLDQPQHF
>NA|TRBV7-3|NA|TRBJ2-5
TGTGCCAGCAGCTTATCAACTAGCATCAAGACCCAGTACTTC
CASSLSTSIKTQYF
>TRBD1|TRBV10-1|NA|TRBJ2-3
TGCGCCAGCAGTCCGCCGGGACAGGGGCGAGATACGCAGTATTTT
CASSPPGQGRDTQYF
>TRBD2|TRBV5-1|NA|TRBJ2-3
TGCGCCAGCAGCTCAATAAGACCCGGGACTACCAACACAGATACGCAGTATTTT
CASSSIRPGTTNTDTQYF
>TRBD2|TRBV19|NA|TRBJ2-1
TGTGCCAGTAGCCCTCCGCGGGGGGGCAGTGAGCAGTTCTTC
CASSPPRGGSEQFF
>NA|TRBV24-1|NA|TRBJ1-2
TGTGCCACCAGTGATTTGGGGGCAGGTGGCTACACCTTC
CATSDLGAGGYTF
>NA|TRBV2|NA|TRBJ2-1
TGTGCCAGCAGTAAGGGAGACCAGGACAATGAGCAGTTCTTC
CASSKGDQDNEQFF
>TRBD2|TRBV9|NA|TRBJ2-3
TGTGCCAGCAGCGTAGCAGCGGGAGGAACGTATACGCAGTATTTT
CASSVAAGGTYTQYF
>TRBD1|TRBV29-1|NA|TRBJ2-7
TGCAGCGTGGGTCAGGGGGACGAGCAGTACTTC
CSVGQGDEQYF
>TRBD1|TRBV7-9|NA|TRBJ1-2
TGTGCCAGCAGCTCGACCGGGACAGGGTTCGCTGGCTACACCTTC
CASSSTGTGFAGYTF
>NA|TRBV7-2|once|TRBJ1-4
TGTGCCAGCAGCTTGCGGGCAGGAGGTGCAACTAATGAAAAACTGTTTTTT
CASSLRAGGATNEKLFF
>NA|TRBV7-8|NA|TRBJ1-2
TGTGCCAGCAGCTTAACGACCGGGTCCAACTATGGCTACACCTTC
CASSLTTGSNYGYTF
>NA|TRBV19|NA|TRBJ1-2
TGTGCCAGCGGGGTAGGCTATGGCTACACCTTC
CASGVGYGYTF
>NA|TRBV18|NA|TRBJ2-5
TGTGCCAGCTCAGCGTCCCCACCAGAGACCCAGTACTTC
CASSASPPETQYF
>TRBD2|TRBV5-8|NA|TRBJ2-1
TGTGCCAGCATCTTTCTCCTAGCGGGGAGCTACAATGAGCAGTTCTTC
CASIFLLAGSYNEQFF
>NA|TRBV5-1|NA|TRBJ1-1
TGCGCCAGCAGCCTCCCCCAGGGGTCCACTGAAGCTTTCTTT
CASSLPQGSTEAFF
>NA|TRBV7-9|once|TRBJ2-7
TGTGCCAGCAGCTCAGGGCTATTCTCCTACGAGCAGTACTTC
CASSSGLFSYEQYF
>NA|TRBV6-5|NA|TRBJ1-6
TGTGCCAGCAGAGAGGCCGCGGGCTATAATTCACCCCTCCACTTT
CASREAAGYNSPLHF
>TRBD2|TRBV7-7|NA|TRBJ2-3
TGTGCTAGCAGCTTGATACTAGCGAGCACAGATACGCAGTATTTT
CASSLILASTDTQYF
>TRBD1|TRBV18|NA|TRBJ1-1
TGTGCCAGCTCACCACCGGGGACAGGTATTCGTGGCACTGAAGCTTTCTTT
CASSPPGTGIRGTEAFF
>TRBD2|TRBV5-4|NA|TRBJ2-7
TGTGCCAGCAGCTTGCCTAGCGGGAGTGGAAACGAGCAGTACTTC
CASSLPSGSGNEQYF